Shown below are 9 T cell receptor beta chains from a single sample sequenced in a study of Graves' ophthalmopathy and Graves' hyperthyroidism. For repertoire sequencing, the TCR beta CDR3 regions were amplified from RNA transcripts. HTBI primers were employed in first-round RT-PCR, then a second-round multiplex PCR followed. MiXCR was run by TCRdb on the multiplex PCR reads, yielding one entry per CDR3 protein. This sample has 900,000 to 1,200,000 distinct CDR3 sequences, with around a third found just once. The specimen was peripheral blood or thyroid tissue (not recorded which). The source of these receptors is an adult man with Graves' hyperthyroidism.

This clonotype was picked up one time. A read error is possible here, since a much larger clone lies one base away. V usage is TRBV10-2 and J usage is TRBJ2-5; maybe TRBD1 (7 bases). Germline V CDR1 and CDR2: WSHSY, SAAADI. The CDR3 contains 13 residues. In DNA, the CDR3 is TGTGCCACGGGGGACAGACACCAAAAGACCCAGTACTTC. It yields the protein CATGDRHQKTQYF.

The V gene is TRBV20-1, the J gene TRBJ1-1; 7 positions agree with TRBD1. Germline V lookup: CDR1 DFQATT, CDR2 SNEGSKA (reference sequence). The CDR3 length is 14 residues. Here the CDR3 DNA reads TGCGGTCCTCAGAGACAGGGTCGAGTCACTGAAGCTTTCTTT. This gives the protein CGPQRQGRVTEAFF.

This clonotype was counted at least ten times. V usage is TRBV6-2 or TRBV6-3 and J usage is TRBJ1-6, with D possibly TRBD1 on 6 matching bases. There are 14 residues in the CDR3. The germline CDR1 and CDR2 sequences are MNHEY and SVGEGT. V shed 3 bases and J shed 8 bases, with 11 bases lying between them. The DNA for the CDR3 is TGTGCCAGCAGTTATGGGACACGGGATTCACCCCTCCACTTT. Encoded protein: CASSYGTRDSPLHF.

This clonotype has a count of ten or more. The V gene is TRBV15, the J gene TRBJ2-5; 9 bases are shared with TRBD1. Trimming took 4 bases from V and 3 from J; bases not matched to a gene: 3. Germline V gene data show CDR1 as LNHNV and CDR2 as YYDKDF (reference sequence). The CDR3 covers 14 residues. CDR3 protein: CATSTGTGKETQYF. CDR3 nucleotide sequence: TGTGCCACCAGCACCGGGACAGGGAAAGAGACCCAGTACTTC.

V usage is TRBV19 and J usage is TRBJ2-2, with unresolved D. The germline V gene has CDR1 LNHDA and CDR2 SQIVND (reference sequence). V lost 3 bases and J 7 bases, leaving 9 bases between the germline ends. This CDR3 is built from 13 residues. The CDR3 loop is CASSIFPVGELFF. CDR3 nucleotide sequence: TGTGCCAGTAGTATTTTCCCCGTCGGGGAGCTGTTTTTT.

The rearrangement uses TRBV10-3 and TRBJ2-2, with 12 nucleotides matching TRBD1. Germline V lookup: CDR1 ENHRY, CDR2 SYGVKD. This CDR3 spans 15 amino acids. J was trimmed by 9 bases and V by 10 bases; bases with no gene match: 12. The CDR3 loop reads CASKVSGTGGWELFF. CDR3 coding DNA: TGTGCCAGTAAAGTTTCCGGGACAGGGGGCTGGGAGCTGTTTTTT.

The chain is built from TRBV7-9 and TRBJ1-1, with 11 bases matching TRBD1. CDR1 and CDR2 (germline): SEHNR, FQNEAQ (reference sequence). The V gene end was trimmed by 8 bases and the J gene end by 5 bases; junction bases not matched to a gene: 10. The CDR3 loop spans 15 amino acids. CDR3 bases: TGTGCCAGCGGTCCGGGACAGGGGGGGTTTACTGAAGCTTTCTTT. Encoded protein: CASGPGQGGFTEAFF.

This clonotype was recorded a few times. The chain is built from TRBV28 and TRBJ2-2, with 10 positions matching TRBD2. This CDR3 has 16 residues. Trimming at V came to 6 bases and at J to 6 bases, leaving 10 bases not matched to a gene. Germline V gives CDR1 MDHEN, CDR2 SYDVKM. Here the CDR3 reads CASSHRTSGLPGELFF. CDR3 coding DNA: TGTGCCAGCAGCCATCGGACTAGCGGCCTTCCCGGGGAGCTGTTTTTT.

With respect to this clonotype: No conserved phenylalanine or tryptophan is present at the end of the CDR3, so a read error is the likely explanation. Because the CDR3's place on the DNA is in doubt, the DNA is left out and the CDR3 is given as listed by TCRdb. This chain connects TRBV7-9 to TRBJ1-1; TRBD1 is the table's D call and was not checked against the DNA. Germline CDR1 is SEHNR and CDR2 is FQNEAQ (reference sequence). The CDR3 has 11 residues if both end residues are counted. The CDR3 reads CASSLIERGGS.